This is a list of T cell receptor beta chains from one sample in a study of Graves' ophthalmopathy and Graves' hyperthyroidism. TCRdb reanalysed the multiplex PCR reads using MiXCR and keeps one entry per CDR3 protein. The repertoire holds 650,000 to 800,000 distinct CDR3 sequences, with approximately 39% as singletons. Sequencing was performed on peripheral blood. Receptors were obtained from an adult man with Graves' ophthalmopathy. Each CDR3 is given with its conserved first and last residue. Each record gives: clone size, V gene, D gene, J gene, CDR3 protein. The D gene is left open where the match is weak. The size of a clone is reported for some rows only, either as once, few or many, or as a class for expanded clones.

.	TRBV10-3	.	TRBJ1-5	CASSEYSAGGNQPQHF
many	TRBV10-3	.	TRBJ2-2	CAISESQGSSNTGELFF
.	TRBV7-2	.	TRBJ2-7	CASSLEFGAGELYEQYF
.	TRBV3-1	.	TRBJ1-1	CASSQVNSLNTEAFF
.	TRBV25-1	.	TRBJ2-7	CASSAAGARDLYEQYF
many	TRBV7-2	TRBD1	TRBJ2-5	CASSLAPGTGQETQYF
.	TRBV24-1	.	TRBJ1-1	CATMGDPYTEAFF
many	TRBV10-2	TRBD1	TRBJ1-2	CASSADRVGYTF
few	TRBV19	TRBD1	TRBJ1-2	CASSLQQGVYGYTF
many	TRBV2	TRBD1	TRBJ2-7	CASSGQGAGEQYF
.	TRBV12-3/TRBV12-4	TRBD2	TRBJ2-2	CASSLSGGRANTGELFF
.	TRBV5-1	.	TRBJ1-2	CASSSNPDNWVSGYTF
few	TRBV2	TRBD1	TRBJ2-1	CASRSGQGNNEQFF
many	TRBV7-6	.	TRBJ1-5	CASTPQGCNQPQHF
many	TRBV7-2	.	TRBJ1-5	CASSLGSGANQPQHF
many	TRBV9	TRBD1	TRBJ1-1	CASSATDRENEAFF
.	TRBV2	TRBD2	TRBJ2-7	CASSEAVASGEQQYF
many	TRBV11-2	.	TRBJ2-6	CASSLARMAGSGGANVLTF
.	TRBV7-2	.	TRBJ1-4	CASSPLEATNEKLFF
.	TRBV6-4	.	TRBJ1-3	CASSDSSETFLGGNTIYF
.	TRBV2	TRBD2	TRBJ2-2	CAGTLDMGGTGELFF
.	TRBV19	TRBD1	TRBJ1-1	CASSTISGTGVTNTEAFF
.	TRBV29-1	TRBD1	TRBJ1-2	CSVAGQGDSYGYTF
.	TRBV7-2	TRBD2	TRBJ2-2	CASSLVAGGVLFF
many	TRBV29-1	.	TRBJ1-3	CSVEGGDLENTIYF
.	TRBV20-1	.	TRBJ1-2	CSASTRGYGYTF
many	TRBV11-2	.	TRBJ1-2	CASRPNAANYGYTF
many	TRBV19	.	TRBJ2-2	CASSPRTGELFF
.	TRBV4-3	.	TRBJ1-5	CASSQDWSRAVGQPQHF
many	TRBV5-5	.	TRBJ1-3	CASRPGPNSGNTIYF
.	TRBV29-1	.	TRBJ2-5	CSATGYQETQYF
.	TRBV12-5	.	TRBJ2-6	CASGLVLGANVLTF
.	TRBV19	.	TRBJ1-1	CASSKETWTPEAFF
many	TRBV20-1	TRBD1	TRBJ1-1	CSARTGVSNTEAFF
few	TRBV11-2	TRBD2	TRBJ2-5	CASSSGREVGETQYF
.	TRBV7-9	TRBD2	TRBJ2-5	CASSFGTAGGTQYF
few	TRBV19	.	TRBJ1-4	CASSIALEEKLFF
once	TRBV7-9	TRBD1	TRBJ1-3	CASSLATTGSSGNTIYF
.	TRBV11-2	TRBD1	TRBJ1-6	CASSLVGGDRNSPLHF
.	TRBV29-1	TRBD1	TRBJ2-7	CSVPGQAYEQYF
many	TRBV7-8	.	TRBJ1-2	CASSLGTAGGGYGYTF
once	TRBV7-3	.	TRBJ1-5	CASSLNPGPTKGAQHF